The sequence of this TCR beta chain was determined in a study of OX40 agonist ivuxolimab in advanced cancers. Study in general: Subjects had a mean age of about 60 years, with a range of 23 to 79; roughly 80% were male. People who had prior anti-PD-1, anti-PD-L1 or anti-CTLA-4 therapy could take part, and under 45% had some. Overall study findings and caveats: Averaged across samples, CD8+ T cells carried more expanded clones than CD4+ did. Normalized T-cell clonal expansion was also low in some nonresponders.

Repertoires were generated with immunoSEQ multiplex PCR, while TCRdb's copy carries only in-frame clones and drops some. This table holds 9,500 to 12,000 clones, over 60% found once. The length of the CDR3 is 16 residues. The V segment lost 5 bases and the J segment 7 bases; nucleotides outside the gene matches: 12. The germline gives CDR1 SGHVS, CDR2 FNYEAQ. Within the sample, this clone is large (0.1 to 1%). As yet, its antigen is unknown. Here the sequenced sample was CD4+ or CD8+ T cells sorted from blood, taken in a trial of the OX40 agonist ivuxolimab. The receptor was isolated from an adult with an advanced solid tumor such as melanoma, head and neck, liver or kidney cancer. V and J are TRBV7-6 and TRBJ1-5, with 9 bases identical to TRBD1. CDR3: CASSPRIQGAEQPQHF. CDR3 DNA sequence: TGTGCCAGCAGCCCTCGTATACAGGGGGCGGAGCAGCCCCAGCATTTT.